The rows below give T cell receptor beta chains drawn from one sample of a study of response to subunit inactivated influenza vaccine. Each CDR3 protein is one row after TCRdb ran MiXCR on the RT-PCR reads. Found here are roughly 520,000 distinct CDR3 sequences, about 25% of them singletons; the top ten hold approximately 1.9%. This specimen consisted of CD4+ T cells sorted from PBMCs, obtained roughly 5 days after vaccination. The receptor set was obtained from a man aged 50 to 59 who received an inactivated influenza vaccine. Each CDR3 is given with its conserved first and last residue. A D gene is named only where the DNA matches it firmly. Size values are once, few and many counts, or a class for expanded clones, and some rows have none.

V gene	clone size	D gene	J gene	CDR3 DNA	CDR3 protein
TRBV28	few	NA	TRBJ2-7	TGTGCCAGCAGTTTACTAGGACAGATTATGTACTTC	CASSLLGQIMYF
TRBV13	many	TRBD2	TRBJ2-1	TGTGCCAGCAGCCCCGAAACCTTAGCGGGAGGGGCCTACAATGAGCAGTTCTTC	CASSPETLAGGAYNEQFF
TRBV20-1	NA	TRBD2	TRBJ2-3	TGCAGTGCTAGATCGAAGCGGGGGGCCTACACAGATACGCAGTATTTT	CSARSKRGAYTDTQYF
TRBV19	NA	NA	TRBJ2-1	TGTGCCAGTAGACCTGCGGGGCGGGGTGGCAATGAGCAGTTCTTC	CASRPAGRGGNEQFF
TRBV5-1	many	TRBD1	TRBJ1-1	TGCGCCAGCAGCTTGGGGCAGGGGGCGGAAGCTTTCTTT	CASSLGQGAEAFF
TRBV4-2	NA	NA	TRBJ1-1	TGTGCCAGCAGCCACCGAGGGGCAGGGACTGAAGCTTTCTTT	CASSHRGAGTEAFF
TRBV2	NA	TRBD1	TRBJ2-7	TGTGCCCGCTGTCCCGCTCACCTGACAGGGTCCCACTACGAGCAGTACTTC	CARCPAHLTGSHYEQYF
TRBV20-1	few	NA	TRBJ2-5	TGCAGTGCTAACAGGGTTATCCAAGAGACCCAGTACTTC	CSANRVIQETQYF
TRBV7-2	NA	NA	TRBJ2-4	TGTGCCAGCAGCCCACCGTTAGCCAAAAACATTCAGTACTTC	CASSPPLAKNIQYF
TRBV4-3	few	TRBD2	TRBJ2-1	TGCGCCAGCAGCCAAGATCGGACTAGCGGGGGTAATGAGCAGTTCTTC	CASSQDRTSGGNEQFF
TRBV5-1	NA	NA	TRBJ1-2	TGCGCCAGCAGCTTGGGGGACCGGACCTACACCTTC	CASSLGDRTYTF
TRBV5-1	few	NA	TRBJ1-6	TGCGCCAGCAGCTTGGAGTCAAATTCACCCCTCCACTTT	CASSLESNSPLHF
TRBV10-2	few	NA	TRBJ2-4	TGCGCCAGCAGTGAGTCCGGGGTTTGGGAGAACATTCAGTACTTC	CASSESGVWENIQYF
TRBV24-1	few	NA	TRBJ1-1	TGTGCCACCAGTGAGTCCATGAACACTGAAGCTTTCTTT	CATSESMNTEAFF
TRBV20-1	NA	TRBD2	TRBJ2-3	TGCAGTGCTCCAACTAGCGGGAGGCCCGGGGCGCAGTATTTT	CSAPTSGRPGAQYF
TRBV20-1	few	NA	TRBJ2-5	TGCAGTGCTAGACCGACTAGTCAAGAGACCCAGTACTTC	CSARPTSQETQYF
TRBV20-1	many	NA	TRBJ1-6	TGCAGTGCTATAGAAACTAGAGGTTATAATTCACCCCTCCACTTT	CSAIETRGYNSPLHF
TRBV7-2	few	NA	TRBJ2-1	TGTGCCAGCAGCTTAGAAGTAACCGATGAGCAGTTCTTC	CASSLEVTDEQFF
TRBV20-1	NA	TRBD2	TRBJ2-2	TGCAGTGCTAGAGATCAAAGACTAGCGGGAACCGGGGAGCTGTTTTTT	CSARDQRLAGTGELFF
TRBV19	once	NA	TRBJ1-1	TGTGCCAGTAGTGAAAACATGGGGAACACTGAAGCTTTCTTT	CASSENMGNTEAFF
TRBV20-1	few	NA	TRBJ2-1	TGCAGTGCTAGTGGTGGACACCCCTACAATGAGCAGTTCTTC	CSASGGHPYNEQFF
TRBV11-2	few	NA	TRBJ2-5	TGTGCCAGCAGCTCCTTCTTACAAGAGACCCAGTACTTC	CASSSFLQETQYF
TRBV11-2	NA	NA	TRBJ1-2	TGTGCCAGCAGCCCTGAGGTGTACTATGGCTACACCTTC	CASSPEVYYGYTF
TRBV12-3/TRBV12-4	few	TRBD1	TRBJ1-2	TGTGCCAGCACCGCTCATACACCGGGACAGAGTTCCTATGGCTACACCTTC	CASTAHTPGQSSYGYTF
TRBV6-6	many	NA	TRBJ1-1	TGTGCCAGCAGTCGGGACACTGAAGCTTTCTTT	CASSRDTEAFF
TRBV20-1	NA	TRBD1	TRBJ2-7	TGCAGTGCTCAGAGGGGACAGTCCTCCTACGAGCAGTACTTC	CSAQRGQSSYEQYF
TRBV30	NA	NA	TRBJ1-6	TGTGCCCATATGCGGGGGGGTTATAATTCACCCCTCCACTTT	CAHMRGGYNSPLHF
TRBV6-6	few	NA	TRBJ1-2	TGTGCCAGCAGAAGTCGAGGGTATGGCTACACCTTC	CASRSRGYGYTF
TRBV6-2/TRBV6-3	NA	NA	TRBJ2-2	TGTGCCAGCAGATCCTTCTTAGGGACCGGGGAGCTGTTTTTT	CASRSFLGTGELFF
TRBV6-5	few	TRBD2	TRBJ2-3	TGTGCCAGCAGTTACATGTCTAGCGGTTCCACAGATACGCAGTATTTT	CASSYMSSGSTDTQYF
TRBV20-1	few	NA	TRBJ1-1	TGCAGTGCTAGAGGAGGGGCGAACACTGAAGCTTTCTTT	CSARGGANTEAFF
TRBV29-1	NA	TRBD2	TRBJ2-3	TGCAGCGTCGGGACTAGTGGAATCGCGCAGTATTTT	CSVGTSGIAQYF
TRBV29-1	many	NA	TRBJ1-1	TGCAGCGTTGAAGGACGGATGAACACTGAAGCTTTCTTT	CSVEGRMNTEAFF
TRBV24-1	few	TRBD2	TRBJ2-1	TGTGCCACCAGTGAACAGCCGGGACTAGCGGGCAAGTTCTCCTACAATGAGCAGTTCTTC	CATSEQPGLAGKFSYNEQFF
TRBV9	NA	NA	TRBJ2-2	TGTGCCAGCAGCGTAGGTGGACCACCCACCGGGGAGCTGTTTTTT	CASSVGGPPTGELFF
TRBV5-1	NA	TRBD2	TRBJ2-1	TGCGCCAGCAGCTTGCTCACACCCGGGGGGGGTGGTGAGCAGTTCTTC	CASSLLTPGGGGEQFF
TRBV30	NA	TRBD1	TRBJ1-6	TGTGCCTGGACCCCCGGGACAGGGGGGTTTCTTAACTCACCCCTCCACTTT	CAWTPGTGGFLNSPLHF
TRBV6-1	once	NA	TRBJ1-1	TGTGCCAGCAGTGACGTGACCTACACTGAAGCTTTCTTT	CASSDVTYTEAFF
TRBV19	NA	NA	TRBJ1-5	TGTGCCAGTAGCACGGACAGAGCGGTCGGCAATCAGCCCCAGCATTTT	CASSTDRAVGNQPQHF
TRBV10-3	few	NA	TRBJ2-1	TGTGCCATCAGTGAGTCGATATCCGCAGGCGTAGATGAGCAGTTCTTC	CAISESISAGVDEQFF
TRBV6-2/TRBV6-3	NA	NA	TRBJ1-2	TGTGCCAGCAGTTACGTGGGGGGGACGGACTATGGCTACACCTTC	CASSYVGGTDYGYTF
TRBV6-2/TRBV6-3	NA	TRBD1	TRBJ2-4	TGTGCCAGCAGTTACTCGATAGGACAGGGGCAAGCCCAAAACATTCAGTACTTC	CASSYSIGQGQAQNIQYF
TRBV24-1	NA	TRBD2	TRBJ2-3	TGTGCCACCAGTGACGCGGGAGAGTCCACAGATACGCAGTATTTT	CATSDAGESTDTQYF
TRBV27	NA	TRBD2	TRBJ2-7	TGTGCCAGCAGCGCCGGGACTAGCATTTACGAGCAGTACTTC	CASSAGTSIYEQYF
TRBV20-1	NA	TRBD1	TRBJ2-7	TGCAGTGCTAGTAGGACAGGATCTGGCGAGCAGTACTTC	CSASRTGSGEQYF
TRBV5-1	NA	TRBD1	TRBJ2-3	TGCGCCAGCAGCTTGGAGGGACAGGCTGATACGCAGTATTTT	CASSLEGQADTQYF
TRBV5-6	many	TRBD2	TRBJ2-3	TGTGCCAGCAGCCGGACTAGCGTTAGAGTAAGCACAGATACGCAGTATTTT	CASSRTSVRVSTDTQYF
TRBV5-4	NA	NA	TRBJ2-5	TGTGCCAGCAGCCCGTCGGGACTCCAGGGAAAGACCCAGTACTTC	CASSPSGLQGKTQYF
TRBV12-3/TRBV12-4	NA	TRBD1	TRBJ2-6	TGTGCCAGCAGAACGACAGGGGCAGGGGCCAACGTCCTGACTTTC	CASRTTGAGANVLTF
TRBV7-6	few	NA	TRBJ2-1	TGTGCCAGCAGCGAAAGTGGTGGAGGGCCCTTGGGTGAGCAGTTCTTC	CASSESGGGPLGEQFF